This TCR beta chain emerged from a study of T-cell reconstitution after alpha-beta-depleted transplantation in children. Study-wide points: In patients about two months after transplant, alpha-beta T cells reportedly arose from several hundred expanded graft clones. From newly produced T cells came most of the T-cell counts and diversity one year after transplant. Several patients had high TCRbeta diversity at day 60; it came from surviving recipient T cells and thymic progenitors.

This clonotype was observed a handful of times. The antigen is undetermined. This sample's TCRbeta library carried unique molecular identifier barcodes. One entry per CDR3 protein, called by TCRdb with MiXCR from the PCR reads. Here the sample spans some 830,000 distinct CDR3 sequences, roughly 15% being singletons. The sequence came from a male patient aged 10 to 17 who had a stem cell transplant for acute lymphoblastic leukemia, so the T cells may come from the graft donor. The sample in question was PBMCs, mostly from graft donor cells, obtained 360 days after TCRalphabeta/CD19-depleted stem cell transplant.

CDR3 in DNA: TGTGCCAGCAGCCAAGAAGGGGAGACTAGGGGGTCGATGAACACTGAAGCTTTCTTT. Translated, it gives CASSQEGETRGSMNTEAFF. The rearrangement uses TRBV3-1 and TRBJ1-1, with a tentative D call TRBD1 (6 bases). V was shortened by 0 bases and J by 0 bases, with 20 bases between the two germline ends. This CDR3 is 19 amino acids long. Germline V lookup: CDR1 LGHDT, CDR2 YNNKEL (reference sequence).